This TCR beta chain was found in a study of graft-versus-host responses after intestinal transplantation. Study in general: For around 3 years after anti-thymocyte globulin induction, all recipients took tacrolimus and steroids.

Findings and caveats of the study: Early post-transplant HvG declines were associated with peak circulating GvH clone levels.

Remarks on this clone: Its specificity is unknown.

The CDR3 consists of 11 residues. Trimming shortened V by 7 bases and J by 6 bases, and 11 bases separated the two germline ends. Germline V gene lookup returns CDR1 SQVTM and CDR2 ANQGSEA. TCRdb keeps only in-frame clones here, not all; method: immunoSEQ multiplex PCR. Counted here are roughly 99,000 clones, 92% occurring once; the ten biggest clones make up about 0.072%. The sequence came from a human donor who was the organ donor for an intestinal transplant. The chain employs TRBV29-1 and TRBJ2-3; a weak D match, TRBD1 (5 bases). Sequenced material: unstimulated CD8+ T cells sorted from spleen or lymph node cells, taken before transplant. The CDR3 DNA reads TGCAGCGCCCAGGGAACGGATACGCAGTATTTT. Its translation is CSAQGTDTQYF.